This entry is about one T cell receptor (beta chain). Its antigen is unknown. Per-base qualities were not stored, and no clone one base away is much larger. Each collaborating institution followed its own protocols to collect whole blood in K2EDTA tubes. For TCRbeta analysis, collaborator samples were shipped as frozen whole blood, as isolated PBMCs, or as DNA extracted from either sample type. Unmatched junction bases come to 7, with V trimmed by 3 bases and J by 0 bases. Its CDR3 holds 17 amino acids, cysteine through phenylalanine. Only CDR3 DNA remains: 51 bases, in frame from the first base. Looking up the germline V gene (reference sequence) yields CDR1 SEHNR and CDR2 FQNEAQ. The sample comes from a study of blood T cell repertoires in COVID-19 (TCRdb year 2020). Regarding the research as a whole: Collaborator samples came from the United States, Italy and Spain and covered acute and convalescent phases of COVID-19. The material from the prospective study consisted of cDNA or gDNA derived from T cells, B-cell-depleted T cells, or PBMCs. The dataset comprised deeply sampled blood TCRbeta repertoires from subjects exposed to, actively infected with, or recovered from COVID-19. The repertoires were released in a freely available public database meant as a resource for research on the immune response to SARS-CoV-2. The samples were drawn from the first 160 participants of the ongoing ImmuneRACE study and from 1,254 subjects provided by 6 global collaborators. The sample metadata nearly always contained a de-identified subject ID, COVID-19 status, age in years and sex. HLA class I and class II types, where available, came from metadata supplied by the sample provider rather than from assay-based typing.

The immunoSEQ Assay, a bias-controlled multiplex PCR, was used to amplify TCRbeta CDR3 regions from genomic DNA. Per the original workflow: Nucleated cell counts per sample were estimated from amplification of reference gene primers within the assay. To quantify the absolute abundance of each unique TCRbeta CDR3 rearrangement, sequence reads were collapsed and filtered. For each sample, productive Simpson clonality was calculated by taking the square root of Simpson's diversity index across productive rearrangements. TCRdb stores this immuneACCESS table with in-frame sequences only. Part of the clones is absent; in the studies checked, under half of the shortfall reflects unresolved V genes, and no reason is known for the rest. Clone size and the V and J calls come from that table; the DNA yielded D and trimming. The sample contains some 40,000 clones, roughly three quarters of them found a single time. Over 15% of the sample rests with the top ten.

Overall results and qualifications from the work: How much clinical and demographic metadata was included differed by source and by participant, and the metadata was provided uncurated.

The source of this sequence is a man aged 65-85 years with acute or convalescent COVID-19. Source material: peripheral blood. The rearrangement joined TRBV7-9 to TRBJ2-5, with 10 bases in between that match TRBD2. The nucleotides read TGTGCCAGCAGCTTTGGGGGGACTAGCGCTTACCAAGAGACCCAGTACTTC. Protein translation: CASSFGGTSAYQETQYF.